The 15 T cell receptor beta chains in this list originate from one sample, sequenced in a study of neurological immune-mediated disorders (dated by TCRdb to between 2018 and 2021). The library was built by means of 5' RACE. The sample was run on an Illumina HiSeq 2500. TCRdb cleaned the public reads at Q25 with fastp, built clones with MiXCR and kept in-frame beta chains. Rows are unified per CDR3 protein, each entry keeping the most common DNA and genes. This sample comprises roughly 60,000 distinct CDR3 sequences, 10% to 12% of them detected only once. The ten largest make up less than 2% of the sample. The specimen sequenced was PBMCs. The source of these receptors is a man between 60 and 70 years old in good health.

This clonotype was picked up many times. The chain couples TRBV7-2 to TRBJ2-5; 9 bases agree with TRBD2. The V gene's germline CDR1 is SGHTA and CDR2 FQGNSA. V shed 1 base and J 2 bases; nucleotides not matched to a gene: 8. This CDR3 has 17 amino acids. The CDR3 bases are TGTGCCAGCAGCTTAGTTGGTAGCGGGGGCTTACAAGAGACCCAGTACTTC. Its translation is CASSLVGSGGLQETQYF.

Sample share makes this clonotype medium-sized. V gene TRBV5-1 combines with J gene TRBJ2-5; D gene unclear. V dropped 2 bases and J dropped 2 bases, with 1 base sitting between them. CDR1 and CDR2 (germline): SGHRS, YFSETQ. There are 11 residues in the CDR3. The CDR3 DNA follows: TGCGCCAGCAGCTTACAAGAGACCCAGTACTTC. This translates into CASSLQETQYF.

This clonotype has ten or more counts. The rearrangement links TRBV9 to TRBJ1-1; D is ambiguous. This CDR3 region has 16 residues. Germline V gives CDR1 SGDLS, CDR2 YYNGEE. V dropped 4 bases and J dropped 1 base, with 17 bases sitting between them. The CDR3: CASSSTVGAGNTEAFF. The CDR3 DNA follows: TGTGCCAGCAGCTCCACCGTGGGCGCTGGGAACACTGAAGCTTTCTTT. The variable domain in full, completed from reference TRBV9 and TRBJ1-1, reads DSGVTQTPKHLITATGQRVTLRCSPRSGDLSVYWYQQSLDQGLQFLIQYYNGEERAKGNILERFSAQQFPDLHSELNLSSLELGDSALYFCASSSTVGAGNTEAFFGQGTRLTVV.

This clonotype has a count of ten or more. This chain connects TRBV20-1 to TRBJ1-2; D ambiguous. The CDR3 sequence is 13 residues long. Trimming shortened V by 0 bases and J by 6 bases, and 11 bases separated the two germline ends. Germline loops: CDR1 DFQATT, CDR2 SNEGSKA (reference sequence). Written as DNA, the CDR3 is TGCAGTGCTAGAGAACCCTATCAGGATGGCTACACCTTC. Translated: CSAREPYQDGYTF.

This clonotype was observed at least ten times. This chain links TRBV12-3 or TRBV12-4 with TRBJ1-5; D remains unclear. The CDR3 is made up of 13 amino acids. V was shortened by 7 bases and J by 5 bases, with 12 bases between the two germline ends. CDR3 sequence reads: CASMSLRDQPQHF. CDR3 in DNA: TGTGCCAGCATGTCTTTGCGGGATCAGCCCCAGCATTTT.

This clonotype was picked up many times. The V gene is TRBV5-1, the J gene TRBJ2-1; 9 bases line up with TRBD2. J gave up 4 bases and V 0 bases, and 5 bases lay outside the gene matches. The CDR3 spans 16 residues. Germline V CDR1 and CDR2: SGHRS, YFSETQ. The CDR3 protein is CASSLAASGAYNEQFF. In DNA form, the CDR3 reads TGCGCCAGCAGCTTGGCGGCTAGCGGGGCGTACAATGAGCAGTTCTTC.

This clonotype showed up many times. V is TRBV7-9 and J is TRBJ2-5; D is uncertain. The CDR3 contains 15 residues. CDR1 and CDR2 (germline): SEHNR, FQNEAQ (reference sequence). The V gene lost 1 base and the J gene lost 4 bases, with 13 bases spanning the gap. The CDR3 nucleotides read TGTGCCAGCAGCTTAGGTGGGGTCTCCGGAGAGACCCAGTACTTC. Translation gives CASSLGGVSGETQYF.

In this sample, this clonotype turned up many times. The genes are TRBV7-2 and TRBJ2-2; D is possibly TRBD2 (6 bases). Trimming removed 1 base from V and 0 bases from J, with 9 bases in between. Germline CDR1 and CDR2: SGHTA and FQGNSA. The CDR3 covers 16 residues. The CDR3 protein is CASSLGGLPNTGELFF. CDR3 nucleotide sequence: TGTGCCAGCAGCTTAGGTGGACTACCGAACACCGGGGAGCTGTTTTTT.

In this sample, this clonotype turned up a few times. This chain uses TRBV6-6 with TRBJ1-5; tentatively, D is TRBD1 (6 bases). The CDR3 is made up of 15 amino acids. The V gene lost 6 bases and the J gene lost 5 bases, with 17 bases spanning the gap. Germline assignment: CDR1 MNHNY and CDR2 SVGAGI (reference sequence). The CDR3 coding sequence is TGTGCCAGCAGAACAGCGGACAGCCCTGATCAGCCCCAGCATTTT. It specifies CASRTADSPDQPQHF.

In its sample, this clonotype was seen once. DNA for the CDR3: TGTGCCAGCAGCAAACTCGTGGACAGCCCAGGGGAGCTGTTTTTT. It codes for CASSKLVDSPGELFF. The rearrangement links TRBV7-9 to TRBJ2-2; D possibly corresponds to TRBD1 (6 bases). V lost 5 bases and J 8 bases, leaving 18 bases between the germline ends. Germline V lookup: CDR1 SEHNR, CDR2 FQNEAQ (reference sequence). This CDR3 has 15 amino acids.

The rearrangement links TRBV27 to TRBJ1-1; D gene ambiguous. This CDR3 has 13 residues. V dropped 4 bases and J dropped 4 bases, with 10 bases sitting between them. Germline CDR1 reads MNHEY; CDR2 reads SMNVEV (reference sequence). The CDR3: CASSSWSATEAFF. As DNA, the CDR3 is TGTGCCAGCAGTTCCTGGTCCGCCACTGAAGCTTTCTTT.

At least ten counts were recorded for this clonotype. The chain links TRBV20-1 to TRBJ2-1; maybe TRBD2 (5 bases). With 0 bases removed from V and 10 bases from J, the gap between germline ends came to 10 bases. The CDR3 runs 12 residues. Germline V gives CDR1 DFQATT, CDR2 SNEGSKA (reference sequence). The CDR3 reads CSARDGEPEQFF. Here the CDR3 DNA reads TGCAGTGCTAGAGATGGGGAGCCCGAGCAGTTCTTC.

Many counts were recorded for this clonotype. The DNA for the CDR3 is TGTGCCAGCAGCTTGGAAGGCATGGGTACGCAGTATTTT. Translated, it gives CASSLEGMGTQYF. The V call is TRBV5-5, the J call TRBJ2-3; no clear D. This CDR3 has 13 residues. V shed 0 bases and J shed 8 bases, with 10 bases lying between them. CDR1 is SGHKS, CDR2 YYEKEE, per germline (reference sequence).

In this sample, this clonotype turned up many times. The gene calls are TRBV4-3 and TRBJ1-1; TRBD1 aligns across 7 bases. The CDR3 runs 15 residues. Germline CDR1 reads LGHNA; CDR2 reads YSLEER. V was pared by 3 bases and J by 3 bases, with 7 bases of the junction left unmatched. CDR3 nucleotide sequence: TGCGCCAGCAGCCAGGTTACAGGGGACTACACTGAAGCTTTCTTT. It codes for CASSQVTGDYTEAFF.

The CDR3, as DNA: TGTGCCAGCAGTTTAGATCCAAATGAGCAGTTCTTC. It specifies CASSLDPNEQFF. This rearrangement joins TRBV12-3 or TRBV12-4 to TRBJ2-1, with D unresolved. V was pared by 1 base and J by 7 bases, with 5 bases between. CDR3 length: 12 amino acids.